The following is a T cell receptor beta chain sequence with its context. No antigen is known for it. Per-base quality was not reported, and no clone a single base away is much larger than it. Using the deep immunoSEQ assay, TCR CDR3 regions were amplified from genomic DNA by multiplex PCR. Extracted genomic DNA from each cell subset was distributed evenly across all wells of several immunoSEQ 96-well plates, and each plate was treated as a replicate. For sorted subsets, approximately 0.2 ug of genomic DNA, equivalent to around 30,000 T cell genomes, went into each replicate PCR. The purified libraries were quantified using a Qubit 3.0 fluorometer, sized with a Bioanalyzer 2100, and then quantified again using the KAPA Library Quantification kit. Every immunoSEQ 96-well plate was sequenced on a separate single-read 150-cycle Illumina NextSeq 550 flow cell. The study's own analysis went as follows. Because the immunoSEQ output included only junctional sequences and no quality scores, the filtering could not be the same as the filtering used for full-length reads. Sequences were annotated with PyIR, a Python wrapper for IgBLAST v1.9, and V/J genes and CDR3 were assigned using IMGT germline references. Any read was removed if the V/J assignment was weak (E-value above 1e-6), the CDR3 was missing, or the read contained stop codons, out-of-frame junctions, or ambiguous translated residues. V3J clonotypes were defined by identical inferred V gene, J gene, and CDR3 amino acid sequence. Percentage overlap between repertoires was computed as shared unique clonotypes divided by the size of the smaller repertoire. RTK rarefaction, the Chao1 estimator, and Recon v2.1 estimates of unobserved clonotypes were used to assess repertoire richness. For all TCRbeta clonotypes obtained by the gDNA method from a handful of donors, generation probabilities were computed with OLGA. TCRdb stores this immuneACCESS table with in-frame sequences only. Part of the clones is absent; in the studies checked, under half of the shortfall reflects unresolved V genes, and no reason is known for the rest. The DNA gave D and trimming, while V, J and clone size come from that table. The sample table contains about 800,000 clones; only one count was recorded for 96% of them. The ten largest clones add up to over 0.2% of the sample.

The record originates from a study of shared clonotypes between healthy human individuals (dated by TCRdb to the early 2020s). Broadly, across the study: Three men and a couple of women, aged 18 to 49 years, made up the cohort. Per donor, three plates each were used for CD4 naive and CD4 memory, two for CD8 naive, and one for CD8 memory. The study deeply sequenced blood TCR repertoires of several healthy adults to estimate repertoire size and the extent of clonotype sharing between individuals. Libraries were prepared and TCR repertoires were sequenced by different laboratories using diverse techniques, in order to increase sequencing depth and limit assay-specific biases. Leukapheresis yielded between about 0.9 and 9 billion PBMCs per donor.

CDR1 is given as SGDLS and CDR2 as YYNGEE, both from the germline V gene. V is reduced by 1 base and J by 0 bases, leaving a spacing of 11 bases between them. Counted from cysteine to phenylalanine, this CDR3 has 16 amino acids. The kept DNA is CDR3 alone, 48 bases in frame from the first base. On the study overall, not on this receptor specifically: Around 5% of naive CD4, 3% to 3.5% of naive CD8, approximately 2% of memory CD4, and about 0.4% of memory CD8 clonotypes were shared across several donors. Clonotypes shared by all four sorted-subset donors showed higher generation probabilities than non-shared clonotypes. Rarefaction of sorted-subset datasets indicated incomplete sequencing despite the large sequencing depth. Larger estimated clonotype richness was generally found for naive subsets than for memory subsets. Only blood was sampled, and tissue TCR repertoires likely differ from those in blood. The small number of donors limited the genetic and exposure-history diversity represented. Pairwise subsampling led to the expectation that sequencing depth would affect the degree of clonotype sharing among donors.

CD8 naive samples were obtained by positive selection for CCR7 among CD45RO-negative cells, yielding a CD45RA+CCR7+ population from which TemRA cells were excluded. Donors were healthy HIV-negative adults with no recently reported acute infections or vaccinations. Only Caucasian adults living in Nashville, Tennessee, USA were represented among the donors. Blood was collected by leukapheresis, and PBMCs were isolated by Ficoll-Histopaque density gradient centrifugation and then cryopreserved in liquid nitrogen vapor phase. Analytical flow cytometry was used to check the purity and quantity of each magnetically sorted T cell population. From each sorted fraction, genomic DNA was isolated and quantified by UV absorbance on a Nanodrop 2000c.

This clonotype was sampled from a man aged 25-45 years in good health. The chain joins TRBV9 to TRBJ2-1; the D call is possibly TRBD1 or TRBD2, each sharing 5 bases. Material: naive CD8+ T cells sorted from blood. Taken with the paper, the label for cell subset or site translates to: CD45RA+CCR7+. The CDR3 protein is CASSVYEGPSYNEQFF. In nucleotide form, the sequence is TGTGCCAGCAGCGTATATGAGGGGCCCTCCTACAATGAGCAGTTCTTC.